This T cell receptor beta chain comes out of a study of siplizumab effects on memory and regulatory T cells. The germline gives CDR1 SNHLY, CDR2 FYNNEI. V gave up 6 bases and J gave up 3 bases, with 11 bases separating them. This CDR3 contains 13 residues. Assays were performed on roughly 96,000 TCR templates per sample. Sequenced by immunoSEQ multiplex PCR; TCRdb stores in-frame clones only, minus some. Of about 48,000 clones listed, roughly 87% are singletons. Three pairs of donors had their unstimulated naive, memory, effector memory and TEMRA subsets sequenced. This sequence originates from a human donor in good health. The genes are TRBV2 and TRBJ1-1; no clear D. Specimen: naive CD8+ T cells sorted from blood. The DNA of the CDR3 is TGTGCCAGCAGCGTCCCAATGGACACTGAAGCTTTCTTT. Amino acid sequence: CASSVPMDTEAFF.